The source of this TCR beta chain is a study of blood T cell repertoires in COVID-19 (dated by TCRdb to the early 2020s). Study-wide context: The collaborator samples originated in the United States, Italy and Spain and spanned the acute and convalescent phases of COVID-19. The prospective study material was composed of cDNA or gDNA derived from T cells, B-cell-depleted T cells, or PBMCs. The dataset comprised deeply sampled blood TCRbeta repertoires from subjects exposed to, actively infected with, or recovered from COVID-19. The repertoires were released in a freely available public database intended as a resource for research on the immune response to SARS-CoV-2. Samples came from the ongoing ImmuneRACE study (first 160 participants) plus 1,254 subjects from 6 global collaborators. Sample metadata almost always included a de-identified subject ID, COVID-19 status, age in years and sex. HLA class I and class II types, where available, came from metadata supplied by the sample provider rather than from assay-based typing. Summary of the overall study and its limitations: The amount of clinical and demographic metadata varied by source and participant and was provided uncurated.

This clone was picked up one time. The antigen this receptor binds is unknown. The input lacks base qualities; no much larger clone sits a single base away. The immunoSEQ Assay, a bias-controlled multiplex PCR, was used to amplify TCRbeta CDR3 regions from genomic DNA. In the authors' own workflow: The number of nucleated cells in each sample was estimated from the amplification of reference gene primers within the assay. To quantify the absolute abundance of each unique TCRbeta CDR3 rearrangement, sequence reads were collapsed and filtered. For each sample, productive Simpson clonality was calculated as the square root of Simpson's diversity index over productive rearrangements. TCRdb obtained this table from immuneACCESS and retained in-frame rearrangements with V and J assigned. These tables miss some clones; where compared with another copy, unresolved V genes account for less than half of the shortfall, and the remainder is unexplained. The DNA was the basis for D and trimming; V, J and clone size are from that table. The sample table holds about 100,000 clones, of which over 75% were seen once. The ten largest clones represent 15% to 20% of the sample.

Each collaborating institution followed its own protocols to collect whole blood in K2EDTA tubes. For TCRbeta analysis, collaborators shipped samples as frozen whole blood, isolated PBMCs, or DNA extracted from either of those sample types. From the germline V gene (reference sequence), CDR1 is LNHNV and CDR2 is YYDKDF. From the cysteine through the phenylalanine, the CDR3 covers 14 amino acids. Left in the record is the CDR3 DNA by itself, 42 bases read in frame from the first base. V loses 5 bases of germline sequence and J loses 2 bases, and the interval between the two ends is 10 bases. The rearranged segments are TRBV15 and TRBJ1-3; TRBD1 could be the D gene, as 5 bases match. The sequence was obtained from a human donor in a cohort sampled during active COVID-19. The sample taken for sequencing was peripheral blood. Read as DNA, the sequence is TGTGCCACCAGCCCGCGACAGCCTGGAAACACCATATATTTT. It is translated as CATSPRQPGNTIYF. Where the CDR3 stops, the reference TRBV15 and TRBJ1-3 genes take over; the full variable domain is DAMVIQNPRYQVTQFGKPVTLSCSQTLNHNVMYWYQQKSSQAPKLLFHYYDKDFNNEADTPDNFQSRRPNTSFCFLDIRSPGLGDTAMYLCATSPRQPGNTIYFGEGSWLTVV.